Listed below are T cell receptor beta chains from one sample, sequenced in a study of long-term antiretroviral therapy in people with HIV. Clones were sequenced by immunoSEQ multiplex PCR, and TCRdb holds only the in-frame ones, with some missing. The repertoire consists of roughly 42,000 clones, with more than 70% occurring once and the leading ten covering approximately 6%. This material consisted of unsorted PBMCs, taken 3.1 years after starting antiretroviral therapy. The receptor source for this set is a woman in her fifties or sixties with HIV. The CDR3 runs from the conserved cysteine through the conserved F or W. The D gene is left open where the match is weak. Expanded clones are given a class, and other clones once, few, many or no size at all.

CASSLRLTGSNQPQHF TGTGCCAGCAGTTTACGGTTGACAGGGAGCAATCAGCCCCAGCATTTT TRBJ1-5 16 TRBD1 TRBV27 -
CASSFRDRGYEQYF TGCGCCAGCAGCTTCCGGGACAGGGGCTACGAGCAGTACTTC TRBJ2-7 14 TRBD1 TRBV5-1 -
CASSPNAGGLDYGYTF TGTGCCAGCAGCCCCAACGCGGGGGGGCTGGACTATGGCTACACCTTC TRBJ1-2 16 - TRBV11-2 -
CASSLTRAYEQYF TGCGCCAGCAGCTTGACCAGGGCCTACGAGCAGTACTTC TRBJ2-7 13 - TRBV5-1 -
CASSPLLGGNYGYTF TGTGCCAGCTCACCCTTGTTGGGCGGAAACTATGGCTACACCTTC TRBJ1-2 15 - TRBV18 -
CATSSAAGPSNEQFF TGTGCCACCAGCAGTGCCGCCGGACCCTCCAATGAGCAGTTCTTC TRBJ2-1 15 - TRBV15 -
CASSFGPGADTQYF TGTGCCAGCAGCTTCGGGCCTGGGGCAGATACGCAGTATTTT TRBJ2-3 14 - TRBV5-4 -
CASSSDRYQETQYF TGTGCCAGCAGTTCCGACCGGTACCAAGAGACCCAGTACTTC TRBJ2-5 14 - TRBV6-5 -
CASSLRGQGLNEQYF TGTGCCAGCAGCTTAAGGGGACAGGGGTTGAATGAGCAGTACTTC TRBJ2-7 15 TRBD1 TRBV7-2 -
CASSLQQGNTDTQYF TGCGCCAGCAGCTTGCAACAGGGAAACACAGATACGCAGTATTTT TRBJ2-3 15 - TRBV5-1 once
CASSPRTSGGIDEQFF TGTGCTAGCAGCCCTAGGACTAGCGGGGGGATCGATGAGCAGTTCTTC TRBJ2-1 16 TRBD2 TRBV7-7 -
CASSLEVGNTGELFF TGTGCCAGCAGCTTAGAGGTCGGAAATACCGGGGAGCTGTTTTTT TRBJ2-2 15 - TRBV7-6 -
CASSLSGVPGNTIYF TGTGCCAGCAGTTTATCGGGCGTCCCTGGAAACACCATATATTTT TRBJ1-3 15 - TRBV27 -
CASSFSGGFTDTQYF TGCGCCAGCAGCTTTAGCGGGGGGTTCACAGATACGCAGTATTTT TRBJ2-3 15 TRBD2 TRBV5-1 -
CASSLTPINRPAANEKLFF TGTGCCAGCAGCTTAACCCCGATCAACCGGCCAGCAGCTAATGAAAAACTGTTTTTT TRBJ1-4 19 - TRBV5-4 -
CAWSGGQGVPQHF TGTGCCTGGAGCGGAGGACAGGGGGTCCCCCAGCATTTT TRBJ1-5 13 TRBD1 TRBV30 -
CASQLLADRNIQYF TGTGCCAGTCAACTGCTCGCTGACAGAAACATTCAGTACTTC TRBJ2-4 14 - TRBV11-2 once
CASSLPGPHPGAETQYF TGTGCCAGCAGTTTACCCGGGCCCCACCCCGGGGCAGAGACCCAGTACTTC TRBJ2-5 17 - TRBV28 -
CASWGGQGAGEQFF TGTGCCAGCTGGGGGGGACAGGGGGCTGGTGAGCAGTTCTTC TRBJ2-1 14 TRBD1 TRBV28 -
CASRSDTYNSPLHF TGTGCCAGTAGATCTGACACCTATAATTCACCCCTCCACTTT TRBJ1-6 14 - TRBV19 few
CASSLGIGTEAFF TGTGCCAGCTCACTGGGTATCGGCACTGAAGCTTTCTTT TRBJ1-1 13 - TRBV18 once
CAWSSGTQYF TGTGCCTGGAGTTCAGGGACCCAGTACTTC TRBJ2-5 10 - TRBV30 -
CASSQNQRTYGYTF TGCGCCAGCAGCCAAAACCAACGCACCTATGGCTACACCTTC TRBJ1-2 14 - TRBV4-3 -